This T cell receptor beta chain was observed in a study of cytomegalovirus exposure and HLA in healthy donors (dated by TCRdb to about 2017). Notes on the research overall: A later analysis indicated that the 120 or so validation repertoires were generated on the platform also employed for the approximately 700 repertoires of the first cohort. Besides the first cohort of approximately 710 subjects, a separate validation cohort made up of 120 different subjects was used. The study aimed to test whether signatures of past pathogen exposure could be identified by cataloging public T cell receptors. To predict cytomegalovirus infection status, the study combined high-throughput TCR immunosequencing, statistical association of individual TCRs with disease status, and machine learning. What the research found in general, with its limitations: A later analysis found that TCRs clustered in the first cohort also tended to co-occur in the 120 validation repertoires, with 90% to 95% of cluster scores above 0. All 120 or so repertoires were used to score co-occurrence in the validation cohort in a later analysis, because that analysis had no HLA typing for the cohort. It was suggested by the authors that the approach could potentially be generalized to other disease states and immunological phenotypes. The study listed around 160 TCR beta chains as associated with cytomegalovirus. Most TCR sequences were seen in very few donors, while some public TCRs were found in many individuals. The classifier was reported to diagnose cytomegalovirus status with high specificity and sensitivity in both the original cohort and the validation cohort. Three of the identified cytomegalovirus-associated TCR beta chains were confirmed in vitro to be specific for cytomegalovirus antigens.

Reading the germline V gene gives CDR1 SNHLY and CDR2 FYNNEI. V gives up 4 bases and J gives up 10 bases, and the segment between their germline ends measures 14 bases. Spanning cysteine to phenylalanine, the CDR3 consists of 13 amino acids. The CDR3 DNA has 39 bases and is translated from base 1. Library method: the immunoSEQ multiplex PCR assay. Concerning the study's data processing: A statistical classification framework was built for diagnosing cytomegalovirus status from the catalog of TCR beta chain sequences. The table comes from immuneACCESS by way of TCRdb, which keeps in-frame sequences with V and J called. Part of the clones is missing from these tables; in studies checked, under half for an unresolved V gene and the rest for unknown reasons. Clonal size and the V and J genes are those of that table, whereas D and trimming came from the DNA. The sample records around 200,000 clones, about 81% of which are singletons. Over 0.95% of the sample is held by the ten biggest clonotypes.

Separate from the roughly 700-subject first cohort, the validation cohort of 90 to 150 subjects was the group to which the donors belonged. In the case of this clone: Its antigen is unknown. No base qualities exist here, and no much larger clone lies one base off it.

The sequenced sample consisted of PBMCs. This receptor was taken from a woman in her 30s in good health and CMV-seronegative. In this chain, TRBV2 is recombined with TRBJ2-1; the D segment could be TRBD2, given 6 matching bases. CDR3 protein: CASSGFQGGEQFF. In nucleotides, the sequence is TGTGCCAGCAGTGGTTTTCAGGGAGGCGAGCAGTTCTTC.